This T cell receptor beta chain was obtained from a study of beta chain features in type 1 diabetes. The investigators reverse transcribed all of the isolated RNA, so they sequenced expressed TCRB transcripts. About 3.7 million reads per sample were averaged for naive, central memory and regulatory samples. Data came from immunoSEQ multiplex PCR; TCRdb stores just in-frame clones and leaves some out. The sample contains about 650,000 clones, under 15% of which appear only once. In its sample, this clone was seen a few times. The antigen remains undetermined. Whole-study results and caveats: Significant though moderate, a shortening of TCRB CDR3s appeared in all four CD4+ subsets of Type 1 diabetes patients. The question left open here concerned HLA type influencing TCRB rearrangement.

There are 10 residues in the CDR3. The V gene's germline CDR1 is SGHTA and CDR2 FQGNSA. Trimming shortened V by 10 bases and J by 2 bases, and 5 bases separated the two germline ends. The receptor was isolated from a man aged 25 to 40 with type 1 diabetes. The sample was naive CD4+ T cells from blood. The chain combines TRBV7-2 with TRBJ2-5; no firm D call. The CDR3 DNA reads TGTGCCACCTCACAAGAGACCCAGTACTTC. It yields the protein CATSQETQYF.